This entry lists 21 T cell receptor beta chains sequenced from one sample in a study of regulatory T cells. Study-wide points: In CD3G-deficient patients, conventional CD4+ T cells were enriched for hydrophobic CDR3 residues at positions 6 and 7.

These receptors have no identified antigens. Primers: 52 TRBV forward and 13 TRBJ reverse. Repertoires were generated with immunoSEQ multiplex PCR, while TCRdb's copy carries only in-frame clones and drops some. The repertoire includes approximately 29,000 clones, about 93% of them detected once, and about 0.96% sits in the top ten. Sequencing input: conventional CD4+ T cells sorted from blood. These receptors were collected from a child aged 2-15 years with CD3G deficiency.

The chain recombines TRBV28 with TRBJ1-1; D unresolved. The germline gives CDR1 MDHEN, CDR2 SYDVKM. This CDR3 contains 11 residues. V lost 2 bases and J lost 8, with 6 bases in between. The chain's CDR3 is CASSLAQEAFF. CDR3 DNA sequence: TGTGCCAGCAGTTTAGCTCAAGAAGCTTTCTTT.

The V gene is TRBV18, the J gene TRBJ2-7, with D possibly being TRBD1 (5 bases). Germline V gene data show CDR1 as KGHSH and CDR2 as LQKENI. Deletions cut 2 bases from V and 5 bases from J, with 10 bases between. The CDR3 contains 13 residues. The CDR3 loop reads CASSPGRADEQYF. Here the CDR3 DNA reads TGTGCCAGCTCACCAGGCAGGGCGGACGAGCAGTACTTC.

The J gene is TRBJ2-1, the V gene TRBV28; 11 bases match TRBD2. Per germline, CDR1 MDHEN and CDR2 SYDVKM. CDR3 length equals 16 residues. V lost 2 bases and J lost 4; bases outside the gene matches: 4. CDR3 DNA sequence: TGTGCCAGCAGTTTAGGGGGGACTAGCGGTTACAATGAGCAGTTCTTC. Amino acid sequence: CASSLGGTSGYNEQFF.

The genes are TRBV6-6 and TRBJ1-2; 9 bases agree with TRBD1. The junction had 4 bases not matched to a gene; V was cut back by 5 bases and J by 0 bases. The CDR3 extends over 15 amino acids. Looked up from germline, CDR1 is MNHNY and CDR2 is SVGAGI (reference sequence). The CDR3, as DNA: TGTGCCAGCAGTACGAGGACAGGGGCTAACTATGGCTACACCTTC. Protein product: CASSTRTGANYGYTF.

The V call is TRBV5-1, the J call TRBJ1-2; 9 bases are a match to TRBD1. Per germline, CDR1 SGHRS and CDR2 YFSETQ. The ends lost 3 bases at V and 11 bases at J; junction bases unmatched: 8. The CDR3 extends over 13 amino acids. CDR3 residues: CASSYNGQGFYTF. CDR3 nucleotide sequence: TGCGCCAGCAGCTACAACGGACAGGGGTTTTACACCTTC.

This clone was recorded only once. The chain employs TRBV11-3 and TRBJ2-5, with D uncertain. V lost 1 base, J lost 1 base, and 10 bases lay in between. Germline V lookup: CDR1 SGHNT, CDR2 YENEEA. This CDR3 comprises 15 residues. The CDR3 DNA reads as TGTGCCAGCAGCTTAGGACGCGGATCCCAAGAGACCCAGTACTTC. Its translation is CASSLGRGSQETQYF.

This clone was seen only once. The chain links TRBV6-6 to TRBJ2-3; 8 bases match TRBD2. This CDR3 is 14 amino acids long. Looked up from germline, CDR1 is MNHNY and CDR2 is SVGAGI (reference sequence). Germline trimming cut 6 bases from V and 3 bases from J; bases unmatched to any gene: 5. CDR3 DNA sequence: TGTGCCAGCAGAGGCGGGAGGATAACAGATACGCAGTATTTT. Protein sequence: CASRGGRITDTQYF.

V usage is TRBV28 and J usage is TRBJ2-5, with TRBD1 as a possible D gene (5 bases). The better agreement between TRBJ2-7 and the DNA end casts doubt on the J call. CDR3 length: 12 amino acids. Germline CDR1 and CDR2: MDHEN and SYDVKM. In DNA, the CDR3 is TGTGCCAGCAGTTTAGCAGGGTCCGAGCAGTACTTC. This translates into CASSLAGSEQYF.

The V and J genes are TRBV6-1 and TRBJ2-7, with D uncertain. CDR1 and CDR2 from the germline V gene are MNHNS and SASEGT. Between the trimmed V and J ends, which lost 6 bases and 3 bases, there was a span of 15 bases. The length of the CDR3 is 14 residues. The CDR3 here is CASRVGRTSYEQYF. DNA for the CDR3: TGTGCCAGCAGAGTTGGGCGGACCAGCTACGAGCAGTACTTC.

The CDR3 sequence is CASSFGQRTDTQYF. The DNA of the CDR3 is TGCGCCAGCAGCTTTGGACAGCGGACAGATACGCAGTATTTT. V gene TRBV5-1 combines with J gene TRBJ2-3; D is perhaps TRBD1 (6 bases). Germline CDR1 reads SGHRS; CDR2 reads YFSETQ. This CDR3 comprises 14 residues. Trimming took 2 bases from V and 3 from J, leaving 10 bases between them.

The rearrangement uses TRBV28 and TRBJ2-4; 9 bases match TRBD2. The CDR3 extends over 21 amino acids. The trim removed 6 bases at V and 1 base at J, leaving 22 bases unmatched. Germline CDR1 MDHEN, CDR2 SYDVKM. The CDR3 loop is CASSLRRGREGRNSAKNIQYF. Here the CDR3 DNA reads TGTGCCAGCAGCCTTAGACGGGGGCGGGAGGGCCGTAATTCGGCCAAAAACATTCAGTACTTC.

CDR3 DNA: TGCGCCAGCAGCTTGGACGGCGGGAGGGCTTACGAGCAGTACTTC. As protein: CASSLDGGRAYEQYF. The chain has TRBV5-1 and TRBJ2-7, with 9 positions matching TRBD2. Germline-derived CDR1 and CDR2 are SGHRS and YFSETQ. This CDR3 comprises 15 residues. Unmatched junction bases numbered 5, after V lost 0 bases and J lost 4 bases.

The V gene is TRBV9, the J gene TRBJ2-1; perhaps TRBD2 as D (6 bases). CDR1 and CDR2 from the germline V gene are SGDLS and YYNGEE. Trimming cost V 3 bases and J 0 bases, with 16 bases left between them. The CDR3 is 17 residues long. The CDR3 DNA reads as TGTGCCAGCAGCGACGGGGCTAGCGTTAGCTCCTACAATGAGCAGTTCTTC. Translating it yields CASSDGASVSSYNEQFF.

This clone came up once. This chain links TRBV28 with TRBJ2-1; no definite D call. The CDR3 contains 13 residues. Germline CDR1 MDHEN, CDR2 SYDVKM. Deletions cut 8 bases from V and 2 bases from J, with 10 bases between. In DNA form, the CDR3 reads TGTGCCAGCTCCGTCGGACCCTACAATGAGCAGTTCTTC. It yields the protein CASSVGPYNEQFF.

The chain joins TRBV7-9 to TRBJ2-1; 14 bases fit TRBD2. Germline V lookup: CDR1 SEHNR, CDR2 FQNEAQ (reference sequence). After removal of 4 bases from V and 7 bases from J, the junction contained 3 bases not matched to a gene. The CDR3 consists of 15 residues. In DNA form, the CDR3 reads TGTGCCAGCAGCTCGACTAGCGGGAGGGGTAATGAGCAGTTCTTC. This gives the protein CASSSTSGRGNEQFF.

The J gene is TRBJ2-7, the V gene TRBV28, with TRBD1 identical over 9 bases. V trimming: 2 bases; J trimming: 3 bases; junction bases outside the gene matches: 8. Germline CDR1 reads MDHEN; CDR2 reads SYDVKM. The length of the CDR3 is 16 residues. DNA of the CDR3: TGTGCCAGCAGTTTAATCCCCGGGACAGGGCTCTACGAGCAGTACTTC. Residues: CASSLIPGTGLYEQYF.

CDR3 nucleotide sequence: TGTGCCAGCAGTACCGGACTAGCGGGAAGGTACGAGCAGTACTTC. The encoded protein is CASSTGLAGRYEQYF. The rearrangement joins TRBV28 to TRBJ2-7; TRBD2 matches 12 bases. This CDR3 region has 15 residues. Germline trimming cut 5 bases from V and 4 bases from J; bases unmatched to any gene: 6. CDR1 MDHEN and CDR2 SYDVKM come from the germline V gene.

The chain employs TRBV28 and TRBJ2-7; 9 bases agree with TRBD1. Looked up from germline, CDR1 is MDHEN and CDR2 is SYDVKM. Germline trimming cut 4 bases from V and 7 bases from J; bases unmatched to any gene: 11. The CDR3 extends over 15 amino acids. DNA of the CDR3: TGTGCCAGCAGTTCACCCGGGACAGGGAACGGGGAGCAGTACTTC. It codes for CASSSPGTGNGEQYF.

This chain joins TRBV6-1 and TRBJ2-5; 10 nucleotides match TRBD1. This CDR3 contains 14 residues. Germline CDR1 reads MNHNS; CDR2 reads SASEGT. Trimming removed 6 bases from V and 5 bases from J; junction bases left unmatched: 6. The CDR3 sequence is CASSRTGGGETQYF. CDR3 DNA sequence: TGTGCCAGCAGCCGGACAGGGGGTGGGGAGACCCAGTACTTC.

CDR3 sequence reads: CASSGTSGSGGRYEQYF. CDR3 DNA: TGTGCCAGCAGTGGTACGAGCGGGAGTGGGGGCCGCTACGAGCAGTACTTC. The chain has TRBV28 and TRBJ2-7; the match to TRBD2 covers 8 bases. The J segment lost 3 bases and the V segment lost 5 bases, leaving 15 bases of the junction unmatched. This CDR3 is 17 amino acids long. Germline V gene lookup returns CDR1 MDHEN and CDR2 SYDVKM.

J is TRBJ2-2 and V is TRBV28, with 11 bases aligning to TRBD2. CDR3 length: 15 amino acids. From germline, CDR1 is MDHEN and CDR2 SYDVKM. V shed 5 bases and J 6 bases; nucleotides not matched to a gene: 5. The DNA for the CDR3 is TGTGCCAGCAGTAGGACTAGCGGGTCACCCGGGGAGCTGTTTTTT. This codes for CASSRTSGSPGELFF. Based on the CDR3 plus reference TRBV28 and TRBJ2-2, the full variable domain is DVKVTQSSRYLVKRTGEKVFLECVQDMDHENMFWYRQDPGLGLRLIYFSYDVKMKEKGDIPEGYSVSREKKERFSLILESASTNQTSMYLCASSRTSGSPGELFFGEGSRLTVL.